The 26 T cell receptor beta chains given below trace back to one sample, sequenced in a study of T cell responses to AZD1222 COVID-19 vaccine. Assay used: immunoSEQ multiplex PCR; TCRdb lists only in-frame clones, some missing. The repertoire holds almost 55,000 clones, with roughly four fifths as singletons. Sequencing used peripheral blood, obtained on day 0 of AZD1222 vaccination. These receptors came from an adult in good health.

This chain connects TRBV6-5 to TRBJ1-6, with D unclear. From germline, CDR1 is MNHEY and CDR2 SVGAGI. V was clipped by 6 bases and J by 7 bases, with 10 bases between them. CDR3 length: 13 residues. The CDR3 protein is CASSLGENSPLHF. DNA for the CDR3: TGTGCCAGCAGCCTCGGCGAAAATTCACCCCTCCACTTT.

This rearrangement joins TRBV11-2 to TRBJ2-5; 13 bases match TRBD2. Per germline, CDR1 SGHAT and CDR2 FQNNGV. Losses at the gene ends were 4 bases for V and 3 bases for J; bases not matched to a gene: 5. This CDR3 is 16 amino acids long. The CDR3: CASSSWGTSGEETQYF. CDR3 nucleotide sequence: TGTGCCAGCAGCTCGTGGGGGACTAGCGGGGAAGAGACCCAGTACTTC.

V usage is TRBV11-3 and J usage is TRBJ1-5; TRBD1 aligns across 9 bases. Unmatched junction bases numbered 10, after V lost 6 bases and J lost 1 base. The length of the CDR3 is 17 residues. Germline V CDR1 and CDR2: SGHNT, YENEEA. This CDR3 reads CASRPRDRDESNQPQHF. DNA of the CDR3: TGTGCCAGCAGGCCTCGGGACAGGGATGAAAGCAATCAGCCCCAGCATTTT.

J is TRBJ2-3 and V is TRBV15; D is undetermined. V dropped 0 bases and J dropped 5 bases, with 12 bases sitting between them. CDR1 is LNHNV, CDR2 YYDKDF, per germline (reference sequence). This CDR3 is 15 amino acids long. CDR3 coding DNA: TGTGCCACCAGCAGAGATGTGTCTAGTGGAGATACGCAGTATTTT. Amino acids: CATSRDVSSGDTQYF.

J is TRBJ2-1 and V is TRBV5-4; no firm D call. Germline V gene lookup returns CDR1 SGHNT and CDR2 YYREEE (reference sequence). The CDR3 is 15 residues long. Trimming shortened V by 0 bases and J by 0 bases, and 7 bases separated the two germline ends. CDR3 residues: CASSLDRVSYNEQFF. Here the CDR3 DNA reads TGTGCCAGCAGCTTGGATAGAGTCTCCTACAATGAGCAGTTCTTC. Filled out from reference TRBV5-4 and TRBJ2-1, the complete variable domain reads ETGVTQSPTHLIKTRGQQVTLRCSSQSGHNTVSWYQQALGQGPQFIFQYYREEENGRGNFPPRFSGLQFPNYSSELNVNALELDDSALYLCASSLDRVSYNEQFFGPGTRLTVL.

The rearrangement joins TRBV5-4 to TRBJ2-4; no firm D call. The CDR3 contains 16 residues. Germline V gene sequence: CDR1 SGHNT, CDR2 YYREEE (reference sequence). The V end was cut by 3 bases, the J end by 0 bases, with 13 bases between. The CDR3 is CASSSGSDGAKNIQYF. The CDR3 nucleotides read TGTGCCAGCAGCTCCGGATCCGACGGAGCCAAAAACATTCAGTACTTC.

In this sample, this clone turned up a few times. This chain uses TRBV7-8 with TRBJ2-4; no definite D call. Germline V gene data show CDR1 as SGHVS and CDR2 as FQNEAQ. V was clipped by 1 base and J by 8 bases, with 3 bases between them. The CDR3 has 11 residues. The CDR3 nucleotides read TGTGCCAGCAGCTTAGGCGACATTCAGTACTTC. This gives the protein CASSLGDIQYF.

This chain links TRBV11-2 with TRBJ2-5; 10 bases fit TRBD1. V gave up 1 base and J gave up 5 bases; unmatched junction bases: 1. Germline CDR1 SGHAT, CDR2 FQNNGV. This CDR3 is 14 amino acids long. The CDR3 sequence is CASSLGQGAETQYF. The CDR3 nucleotides read TGTGCCAGCAGCTTAGGACAGGGGGCCGAGACCCAGTACTTC.

Only one count was recorded for this clone. The J gene is TRBJ2-5, the V gene TRBV7-9; 9 nucleotides line up with TRBD2. This CDR3 has 18 residues. Unmatched junction bases numbered 13, after V lost 0 bases and J lost 5 bases. Per germline, CDR1 SEHNR and CDR2 FQNEAQ (reference sequence). The CDR3 coding sequence is TGTGCCAGCAGCTTAGCCCGGGGGGTAGCGGGAGTCCGGGAGACCCAGTACTTC. It is translated as CASSLARGVAGVRETQYF.

This clone was picked up a small number of times. The rearrangement links TRBV5-1 to TRBJ2-2; D uncertain. This CDR3 region has 15 residues. The V gene lost 3 bases and the J gene lost 4 bases, with 13 bases spanning the gap. In germline, CDR1 is SGHRS, CDR2 YFSETQ. The CDR3 DNA is TGCGCCAGCAGCTCGGAAGCAACATCCACCGGGGAGCTGTTTTTT. This translates into CASSSEATSTGELFF.

The V call is TRBV29-1, the J call TRBJ1-1; 7 bases are a match to TRBD1. Germline lookup yields CDR1 SQVTM and CDR2 ANQGSEA. V lost 4 bases, J lost 4 bases, and 3 bases stayed unmatched. This CDR3 has 12 residues. In nucleotides, the CDR3 is TGCAGCGTTGCGCCAGGGGGCACTGAAGCTTTCTTT. As protein: CSVAPGGTEAFF.

DNA for the CDR3: TGCGCCAGCAGCTTACCGACTAGCTCCAATGAGCAGTTCTTC. This sequence encodes CASSLPTSSNEQFF. The genes are TRBV5-1 and TRBJ2-1; 7 positions agree with TRBD2. V was pared by 2 bases and J by 6 bases, with 5 bases of the junction left unmatched. CDR3 size: 14 residues. Germline CDR1 is SGHRS and CDR2 is YFSETQ.

The rearrangement links TRBV12-3 or TRBV12-4 to TRBJ1-2; D is unclear. This CDR3 is 13 amino acids long. Trimming removed 1 base from V and 7 bases from J, with 10 bases in between. This chain's CDR3 is CASSLVFGSGYTF. Here the CDR3 DNA reads TGTGCCAGCAGTTTAGTATTTGGGAGTGGCTACACCTTC.

This rearrangement joins TRBV12-3 or TRBV12-4 to TRBJ2-2; weak D call: TRBD1 (5 bases). The CDR3 consists of 11 residues. Trimming pared 6 bases from V and 8 bases from J, leaving 7 bases between. CDR3 sequence: CASSRTGELFF. Here the CDR3 DNA reads TGTGCCAGCAGCCGGACAGGGGAGCTGTTTTTT.

This chain links TRBV19 with TRBJ1-4; 11 bases are shared with TRBD1. The germline V gene encodes CDR1 LNHDA and CDR2 SQIVND (reference sequence). The CDR3 loop spans 15 amino acids. Losses at the gene ends were 5 bases for V and 8 bases for J; bases not matched to a gene: 7. CDR3 sequence (DNA): TGTGCCAGTAGTCTTGGGACAGGGGGAGGAGAAAAACTGTTTTTT. Protein sequence: CASSLGTGGGEKLFF.

This chain links TRBV11-2 with TRBJ1-1; D not certain. Germline-derived CDR1 and CDR2 are SGHAT and FQNNGV. The CDR3 has 13 amino acids. Trimming removed 5 bases from V and 1 base from J, with 8 bases in between. The CDR3 DNA sequence: TGTGCCAGCAGCCCCCGGGAGAACACTGAAGCTTTCTTT. The encoded protein is CASSPRENTEAFF.

The chain employs TRBV6-5 and TRBJ1-2, with 8 bases identical to TRBD1. CDR1 is MNHEY and CDR2 is SVGAGI in the germline V gene. The CDR3 loop spans 16 amino acids. V trimming: 0 bases; J trimming: 4 bases; junction bases outside the gene matches: 7. CDR3 DNA sequence: TGTGCCAGCAGTTACTCGCGTACAGGGGGGGGCTATGGCTACACCTTC. Protein sequence: CASSYSRTGGGYGYTF.

The V and J genes are TRBV9 and TRBJ2-3; no clear D gene. The V end lost 1 base, the J end lost 8 bases, and 14 bases lay between the germline ends. The CDR3 is made up of 14 amino acids. Germline CDR1 reads SGDLS; CDR2 reads YYNGEE. The CDR3 protein is CASSVSNSLGTQYF. DNA of the CDR3: TGTGCCAGCAGCGTAAGTAACTCACTGGGTACGCAGTATTTT.

The chain couples TRBV9 to TRBJ2-7; D perhaps matches TRBD1 (5 bases). The CDR3 length is 15 residues. CDR1 is SGDLS, CDR2 YYNGEE, per germline. V dropped 2 bases and J dropped 3 bases, with 15 bases sitting between them. The CDR3 region is CASSVGQSAHYEQYF. Written as DNA, the CDR3 is TGTGCCAGCAGCGTGGGGCAGTCAGCTCACTACGAGCAGTACTTC.

This clone showed up just a few times. The rearrangement joins TRBV29-1 to TRBJ1-2, with 8 bases matching TRBD1. The V gene's germline CDR1 is SQVTM and CDR2 ANQGSEA. The CDR3 spans 14 residues. Losses at the gene ends were 6 bases for V and 6 bases for J; bases not matched to a gene: 12. Here the CDR3 reads CSVQDSTGGHGYTF. In DNA form, the CDR3 reads TGCAGCGTCCAAGACTCCACAGGGGGACATGGCTACACCTTC.

This clone was observed a single time. The V and J genes are TRBV5-4 and TRBJ2-7; D not resolved. This CDR3 region has 14 residues. V lost 3 bases and J 2 bases, leaving 12 bases between the germline ends. Germline V gene sequence: CDR1 SGHNT, CDR2 YYREEE (reference sequence). The CDR3 loop reads CASSSNAAPYEQYF. The CDR3, as DNA: TGTGCCAGCAGCTCGAACGCGGCGCCCTACGAGCAGTACTTC.

This chain links TRBV11-1 with TRBJ1-3; a weak D match, TRBD1 (6 bases). Germline assignment: CDR1 SGHAT and CDR2 FQDESV (reference sequence). This CDR3 region has 16 residues. V gave up 4 bases and J gave up 0 bases, with 13 bases separating them. As DNA, the CDR3 is TGTGCCAGCAGCTACGGGACATCTGGCTCTGGAAACACCATATATTTT. This gives the protein CASSYGTSGSGNTIYF. Full variable domain (missing parts from reference TRBV11-1 and TRBJ1-3): EAEVAQSPRYKITEKSQAVAFWCDPISGHATLYWYRQILGQGPELLVQFQDESVVDDSQLPKDRFSAERLKGVDSTLKIQPAELGDSAMYLCASSYGTSGSGNTIYFGEGSWLTVV.

The chain is built from TRBV7-8 and TRBJ2-1; D possibly matches TRBD1 or TRBD2 (5 bases each). The V and J ends lost 5 bases and 3 bases respectively, with 14 bases between them. Germline V CDR1 and CDR2: SGHVS, FQNEAQ. The CDR3 runs 15 residues. CDR3 sequence reads: CASSPGDQNYNEQFF. DNA for the CDR3: TGTGCCAGCAGCCCCGGGGACCAGAACTACAATGAGCAGTTCTTC.

This clone was seen just once. CDR3 region: CASSVLENSPLHF. The CDR3 DNA is TGCGCCAGCAGTGTACTGGAAAATTCACCCCTCCACTTT. The chain employs TRBV10-2 and TRBJ1-6, with D unclear. Germline CDR1 is WSHSY and CDR2 is SAAADI. Trimming removed 4 bases from V and 7 bases from J, with 8 bases in between. The CDR3 sequence is 13 residues long.

The V call is TRBV27, the J call TRBJ2-1, with D perhaps matching TRBD2 (5 bases). Germline assignment: CDR1 MNHEY and CDR2 SMNVEV (reference sequence). Trimming left V 5 bases short and J 7 bases short, with 21 bases between. The CDR3 covers 16 residues. CDR3 sequence reads: CASSAPRRSEGNEQFF. In nucleotides, the CDR3 is TGTGCCAGCAGTGCCCCTCGGAGGTCGGAAGGGAATGAGCAGTTCTTC.

The gene calls are TRBV10-3 and TRBJ1-2; perhaps TRBD1 as D (6 bases). This CDR3 has 14 residues. Between the trimmed V and J ends, which lost 10 bases and 4 bases, there was a span of 19 bases. CDR1 is ENHRY, CDR2 SYGVKD, per germline. The CDR3, as DNA: TGTGCCACGGGACTGGACAGCGTTTCCTATGGCTACACCTTC. Translated: CATGLDSVSYGYTF.